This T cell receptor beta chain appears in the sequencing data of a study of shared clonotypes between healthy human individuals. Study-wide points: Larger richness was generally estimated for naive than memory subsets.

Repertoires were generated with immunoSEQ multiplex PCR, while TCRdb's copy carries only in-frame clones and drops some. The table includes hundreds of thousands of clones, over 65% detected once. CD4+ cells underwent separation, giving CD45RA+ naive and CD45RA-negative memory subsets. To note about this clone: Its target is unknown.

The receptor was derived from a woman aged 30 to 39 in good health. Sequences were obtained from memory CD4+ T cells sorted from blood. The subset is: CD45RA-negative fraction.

Written as DNA, the CDR3 is TGTGCCAGCACCAGGGGGGGTCTTCCCCAAGAGACCCAGTACTTC. This translates into CASTRGGLPQETQYF. The chain couples TRBV28 to TRBJ2-5; D could derive from TRBD1 or TRBD2 (7 bases each). The germline CDR1 and CDR2 sequences are MDHEN and SYDVKM. The CDR3 runs 15 residues. The V end was cut by 7 bases, the J end by 1 base, with 16 bases between. The whole variable domain, filled in from reference TRBV28 and TRBJ2-5, reads DVKVTQSSRYLVKRTGEKVFLECVQDMDHENMFWYRQDPGLGLRLIYFSYDVKMKEKGDIPEGYSVSREKKERFSLILESASTNQTSMYLCASTRGGLPQETQYFGPGTRLLVL.